The rows below give T cell receptor beta chains drawn from one sample of a study of cytomegalovirus exposure and HLA in healthy donors. Libraries were prepared by immunoSEQ multiplex PCR; TCRdb keeps only in-frame clonotypes and omits some of them. The profile shows approximately 150,000 clones, roughly 85% of them singletons. The sample comprised PBMCs. The receptors come from a male donor in good health and CMV-seronegative. The CDR3 runs from the conserved cysteine through the conserved F or W. D genes are given only for firm matches. Clone sizes are given selectively: once, few, many, or a class where the clone is expanded.

j_call d_call v_call clone_size cdr3_nt cdr3_aa
TRBJ2-7 TRBD1 TRBV28 NA TGTGCCAGCAGTTTACGGGACAGGTACGAGCAGTACTTC CASSLRDRYEQYF
TRBJ1-2 NA TRBV11-2 NA TGTGCCAGCAGCCGGGGTAACGGCTACACCTTC CASSRGNGYTF
TRBJ2-4 TRBD2 TRBV14 once TGTGCCAGCAGCCTGGGAGCGGGAGACCCGGCCAAAAACATTCAGTACTTC CASSLGAGDPAKNIQYF
TRBJ2-1 TRBD2 TRBV6-1 once TGTGCCAGCAGTGAAGGACTAGCGGGGTCAAATGAGCAGTTCTTC CASSEGLAGSNEQFF
TRBJ2-3 NA TRBV15 NA TGTGCCACCAGCAGAGAACCAGGATTAGATACGCAGTATTTT CATSREPGLDTQYF
TRBJ2-3 TRBD2 TRBV7-2 NA TGTGCCAGCAGCATTGGGGGGGGGTGGACAGATACGCAGTATTTT CASSIGGGWTDTQYF
TRBJ1-5 NA TRBV27 NA TGTGCCAGCAGTTTAGGAGGAGTAAGGCAGCCCCAGCATTTT CASSLGGVRQPQHF
TRBJ2-5 NA TRBV28 NA TGTGCCAGCAGTTTAGGAGGGGGGGCCGAGACCCAGTACTTC CASSLGGGAETQYF
TRBJ1-2 TRBD1 TRBV7-9 NA TGTGCCAGCAGCGCCCCCGGGACAGATTATGGCTACACCTTC CASSAPGTDYGYTF
TRBJ2-7 NA TRBV19 NA TGTGCCAGTAGTAAATCCGGGACAACTACCTACGAGCAGTACTTC CASSKSGTTTYEQYF
TRBJ1-5 TRBD1 TRBV28 NA TGTGCCAGCAGTGGACGGACAGGGGGCTACGATCAGCCCCAGCATTTT CASSGRTGGYDQPQHF
TRBJ1-1 TRBD1 TRBV7-9 NA TGTGCCAGCGGGACAGCGACCGAGCGAGCTTTCTTT CASGTATERAFF
TRBJ1-2 TRBD1 TRBV28 NA TGTGCCAGCAGTCTGACAGGGACGGACTATGGCTACACCTTC CASSLTGTDYGYTF
TRBJ2-7 TRBD2 TRBV7-9 NA TGTTCCAGCAGCTTAGAATATACAGCGGGGGGGCAATCCGAGCAGTACTTC CSSSLEYTAGGQSEQYF
TRBJ2-1 NA TRBV5-1 few TGCGCCAGCAGCTCGAACAAGGGAGCGTCCTACAATGAGCAGTTCTTC CASSSNKGASYNEQFF
TRBJ2-1 NA TRBV5-1 NA TGCGCCAGCAGCTTCACAGGCACCTACAATGAGCAGTTCTTC CASSFTGTYNEQFF
TRBJ2-5 TRBD2 TRBV7-9 NA TGTGCCAGCAGCGACCTCGGACTAGCGGGAGAGAATGGAGAGACCCAGTACTTC CASSDLGLAGENGETQYF
TRBJ2-7 NA TRBV10-1 NA TGCGCCAGCAGTGAGTCGGGGGCATTAATCAACTACGAGCAGTACTTC CASSESGALINYEQYF
TRBJ2-7 NA TRBV19 NA TGTGCCAGTAGTAACGGAGCCTACGAGCAGTACTTC CASSNGAYEQYF
TRBJ2-2 TRBD2 TRBV7-3 NA TGTGCCAGCAGCTTAAAACTAGCGGGAAGCACCGGGGAGCTGTTTTTT CASSLKLAGSTGELFF
TRBJ1-2 TRBD1 TRBV28 NA TGTGCCAGCAGTTTGGCGGCACAGGGGAACTATGGCTACACCTTC CASSLAAQGNYGYTF
TRBJ1-3 NA TRBV19 NA TGTGCCAGTACCACCGGGGGATACTCTGGAAACACCATATATTTT CASTTGGYSGNTIYF
TRBJ1-6 TRBD1 TRBV7-2 NA TGTGCCAGCAGCTTAGCTTCAGGGGGATCAAATTCACCCCTCCACTTT CASSLASGGSNSPLHF
TRBJ1-2 TRBD1 TRBV9 NA TGTGCCAGCAGTGACAGGGGGCGCGGTGGCTACACCTTC CASSDRGRGGYTF
TRBJ1-5 NA TRBV6-6 NA TGTGCCAGCAGGGGGCAGTTACAGGAAAATCAGCCCCAGCATTTT CASRGQLQENQPQHF
TRBJ2-7 TRBD2 TRBV7-9 few TGTGCCAGCAGAGGTGCCCGGGACTACTCGCCCGAGCAGTACTTC CASRGARDYSPEQYF
TRBJ1-6 NA TRBV7-9 NA TGTTCCAGCAGCCCTCCAGGGTTGACTTCACCCCTCCACTTT CSSSPPGLTSPLHF
TRBJ1-2 NA TRBV19 NA TGTGCCAGTAGTGCAGCGGATCGGGGATGGAACTATGGCTACACCTTC CASSAADRGWNYGYTF